This T cell receptor (beta chain) was recorded in a study of blood T cell repertoires in COVID-19. Sequenced by immunoSEQ multiplex PCR; TCRdb stores in-frame clones only, minus some. The sample lists 220,000 or so clones; around 80% were seen once. This CDR3 is built from 12 residues. The V gene's germline CDR1 is SNHLY and CDR2 FYNNEI. Trimming took off 4 bases at V and 7 bases at J, with 10 bases between the two ends. This clonotype was obtained from a woman aged 70 to 79 with acute or convalescent COVID-19. The V and J genes are TRBV2 and TRBJ1-2; D is unresolved. The sample comprised peripheral blood. DNA for the CDR3: TGTGCCAGCAGTGCCGGGGATTTTGGCTACACCTTC. It codes for CASSAGDFGYTF.